This is a list of T cell receptor beta chains from one sample in a study of blood T cell repertoires in COVID-19. The table came from immunoSEQ multiplex PCR; TCRdb's copy has only in-frame clones and leaves some out. The sample yields some 400,000 clones, 70% to 85% seen once. The sequenced material came from peripheral blood. The receptors derive from a human donor with acute or convalescent COVID-19. The donor label of this sample is uncertain. CDR3s include the opening cysteine and the closing phenylalanine or tryptophan. A D gene is named only where the DNA matches it firmly. Clone size appears in some rows only: once, few, many, or a class for an expanded clone.

CDR3nt: TGTGCCAGTAGTATACCCGGACAGGGCGAGTATGGCTACACCTTC
CDR3aa: CASSIPGQGEYGYTF
j_gene: TRBJ1-2
d_gene: TRBD1
abundance: .
len: 15
v_gene: TRBV19

CDR3nt: TGTGCCAGCAACCAGGGTGGTGAAAAACTGTTTTTT
CDR3aa: CASNQGGEKLFF
j_gene: TRBJ1-4
d_gene: .
abundance: .
len: 12
v_gene: TRBV7-9

CDR3nt: TGTGCCAGCAGCCCCACGGGTGTGGGGACAAACTATGGCTACACCTTC
CDR3aa: CASSPTGVGTNYGYTF
j_gene: TRBJ1-2
d_gene: .
abundance: .
len: 16
v_gene: TRBV5-8

CDR3nt: TGTGCCAGCAGTCGCGGGACTACCTACAATGAGCAGTTCTTC
CDR3aa: CASSRGTTYNEQFF
j_gene: TRBJ2-1
d_gene: TRBD2
abundance: few
len: 14
v_gene: TRBV25-1

CDR3nt: TGCGCCAGCAGCCCGGGGACAGGCTTCAATCAGCCCCAGCATTTT
CDR3aa: CASSPGTGFNQPQHF
j_gene: TRBJ1-5
d_gene: TRBD1
abundance: once
len: 15
v_gene: TRBV5-1

CDR3nt: TGCGCCAGCAGCCAAGCGCGGGAGTCGGACTACAATGAGCAGTTCTTC
CDR3aa: CASSQARESDYNEQFF
j_gene: TRBJ2-1
d_gene: TRBD2
abundance: .
len: 16
v_gene: TRBV4-1

CDR3nt: TGTGCCAGCAGTGCAGATTTGGGAGGGTTAATAAATGAGCAGTTCTTC
CDR3aa: CASSADLGGLINEQFF
j_gene: TRBJ2-1
d_gene: TRBD2
abundance: .
len: 16
v_gene: TRBV2

CDR3nt: TGTGCTAGTGGCGCGGACACAAATCAGCCCCAGCATTTT
CDR3aa: CASGADTNQPQHF
j_gene: TRBJ1-5
d_gene: .
abundance: .
len: 13
v_gene: TRBV12-5

CDR3nt: TGTGCCAGCAGTTACTTGAGCGACTACTATGGCTACACCTTC
CDR3aa: CASSYLSDYYGYTF
j_gene: TRBJ1-2
d_gene: .
abundance: .
len: 14
v_gene: TRBV6-6

CDR3nt: TGCAGCGTGGCATATAGGGGCAATGAGCAGTTCTTC
CDR3aa: CSVAYRGNEQFF
j_gene: TRBJ2-1
d_gene: .
abundance: .
len: 12
v_gene: TRBV29-1

CDR3nt: TGTGCCATCAGGTCCGTTCTTACTGAAGCTTTCTTT
CDR3aa: CAIRSVLTEAFF
j_gene: TRBJ1-1
d_gene: .
abundance: .
len: 12
v_gene: TRBV10-3

CDR3nt: TGTGCCAGCAGCTTTTTCGGGGAGACCCAGTACTTC
CDR3aa: CASSFFGETQYF
j_gene: TRBJ2-5
d_gene: .
abundance: .
len: 12
v_gene: TRBV7-8

CDR3nt: TGTGCCAGCAGCCACAACAATAATCAGCCCCAGCATTTT
CDR3aa: CASSHNNNQPQHF
j_gene: TRBJ1-5
d_gene: .
abundance: .
len: 13
v_gene: TRBV12-3/TRBV12-4

CDR3nt: TGTGCCACCAGCAGAGCGGTCCCTAGCGGGCGGGACAGTGAGCAGTTCTTC
CDR3aa: CATSRAVPSGRDSEQFF
j_gene: TRBJ2-1
d_gene: .
abundance: .
len: 17
v_gene: TRBV15

CDR3nt: TGTGCCAGCAGCTTATACAGGGGGGAAAAACTGTTTTTT
CDR3aa: CASSLYRGEKLFF
j_gene: TRBJ1-4
d_gene: TRBD1
abundance: .
len: 13
v_gene: TRBV7-9

CDR3nt: TGTGCCAGCAGTTATCCCGAGAAGCTTGGCTACACCTTC
CDR3aa: CASSYPEKLGYTF
j_gene: TRBJ1-2
d_gene: .
abundance: .
len: 13
v_gene: TRBV7-9

CDR3nt: TGTGCCAGCATGTCAGTCACTGAAGCTTTCTTT
CDR3aa: CASMSVTEAFF
j_gene: TRBJ1-1
d_gene: .
abundance: .
len: 11
v_gene: TRBV12-3/TRBV12-4

CDR3nt: TGTGCCTGGAGTGTCGGGGGCAATCAGCCCCAGCATTTT
CDR3aa: CAWSVGGNQPQHF
j_gene: TRBJ1-5
d_gene: .
abundance: once
len: 13
v_gene: TRBV30

CDR3nt: TGTGCCAGCAGTGAAGGACAGATAACCTACGAGCAGTACTTC
CDR3aa: CASSEGQITYEQYF
j_gene: TRBJ2-7
d_gene: .
abundance: .
len: 14
v_gene: TRBV6-1

CDR3nt: TGTGCCAGTAGTATAGAGACAGGGAGGCGTCCCCAGCATTTT
CDR3aa: CASSIETGRRPQHF
j_gene: TRBJ1-5
d_gene: TRBD1
abundance: few
len: 14
v_gene: TRBV19